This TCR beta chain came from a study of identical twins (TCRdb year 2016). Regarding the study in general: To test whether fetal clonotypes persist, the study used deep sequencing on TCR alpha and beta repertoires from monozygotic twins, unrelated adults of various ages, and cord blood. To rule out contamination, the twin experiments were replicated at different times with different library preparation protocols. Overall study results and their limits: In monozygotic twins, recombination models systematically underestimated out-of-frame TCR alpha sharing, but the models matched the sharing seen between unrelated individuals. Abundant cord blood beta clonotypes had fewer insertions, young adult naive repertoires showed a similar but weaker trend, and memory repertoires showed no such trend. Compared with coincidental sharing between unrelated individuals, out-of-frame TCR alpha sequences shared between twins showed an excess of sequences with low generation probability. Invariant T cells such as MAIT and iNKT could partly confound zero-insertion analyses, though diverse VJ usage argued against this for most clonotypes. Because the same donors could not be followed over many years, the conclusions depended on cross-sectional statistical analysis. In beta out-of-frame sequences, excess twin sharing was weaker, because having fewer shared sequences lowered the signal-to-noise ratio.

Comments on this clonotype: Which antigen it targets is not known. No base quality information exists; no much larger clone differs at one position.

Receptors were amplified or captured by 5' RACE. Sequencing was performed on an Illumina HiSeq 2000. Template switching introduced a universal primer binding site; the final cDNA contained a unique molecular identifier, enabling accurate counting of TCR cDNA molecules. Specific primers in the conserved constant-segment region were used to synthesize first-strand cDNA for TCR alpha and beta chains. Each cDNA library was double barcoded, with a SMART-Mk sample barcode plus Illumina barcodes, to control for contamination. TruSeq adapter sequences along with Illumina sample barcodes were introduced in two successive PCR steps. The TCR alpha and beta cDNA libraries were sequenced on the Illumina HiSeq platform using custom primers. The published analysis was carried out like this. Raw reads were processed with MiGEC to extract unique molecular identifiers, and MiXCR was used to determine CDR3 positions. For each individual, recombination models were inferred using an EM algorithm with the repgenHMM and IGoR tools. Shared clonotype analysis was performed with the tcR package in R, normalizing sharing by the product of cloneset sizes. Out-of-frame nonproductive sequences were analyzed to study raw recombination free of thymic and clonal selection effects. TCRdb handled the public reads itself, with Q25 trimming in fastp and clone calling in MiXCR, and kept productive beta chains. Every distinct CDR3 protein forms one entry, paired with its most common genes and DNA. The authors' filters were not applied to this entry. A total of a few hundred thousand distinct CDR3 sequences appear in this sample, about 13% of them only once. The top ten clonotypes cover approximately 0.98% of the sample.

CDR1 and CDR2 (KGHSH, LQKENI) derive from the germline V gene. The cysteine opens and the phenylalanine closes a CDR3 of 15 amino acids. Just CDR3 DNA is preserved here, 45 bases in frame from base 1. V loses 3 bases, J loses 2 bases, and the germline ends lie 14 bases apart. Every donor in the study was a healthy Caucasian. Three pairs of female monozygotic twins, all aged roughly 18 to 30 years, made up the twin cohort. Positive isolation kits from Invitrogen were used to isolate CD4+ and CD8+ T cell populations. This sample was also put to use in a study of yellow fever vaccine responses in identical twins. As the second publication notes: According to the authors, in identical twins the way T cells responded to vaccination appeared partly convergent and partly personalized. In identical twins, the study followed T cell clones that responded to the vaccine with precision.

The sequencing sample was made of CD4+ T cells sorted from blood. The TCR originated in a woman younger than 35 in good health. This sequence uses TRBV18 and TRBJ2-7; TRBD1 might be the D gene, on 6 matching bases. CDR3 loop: CASSPRRTDAYEQYF. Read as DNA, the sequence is TGTGCCAGCTCACCTCGCCGGACAGACGCCTACGAGCAGTACTTC.